A selection of T cell receptor beta chains follows, all from one sample in a study of T-cell memory formation after mild COVID-19. TCRdb reanalysed the 5' RACE reads using MiXCR and keeps one entry per CDR3 protein. This table holds over 30,000 distinct CDR3 sequences, more than 9.5% found once. Material: PBMCs or a T cell subset sorted from them (not recorded which). The receptors originated from a man aged 18 to 29 who had mild COVID-19 (a few samples of this study predate the infection). Cell type and time point are not known. CDR3s include the opening cysteine and the closing phenylalanine or tryptophan. Fields, in order: clone size, V gene, J gene, CDR3 length, D gene, CDR3 protein, CDR3 DNA. A D gene is named only where the DNA matches it firmly. Size is omitted from some rows. Given values are once, few, many or a class for expanded clones.

many	TRBV6-5	TRBJ2-7	15	TRBD1	CASSYGQGVSYEQYF	TGTGCCAGCAGTTACGGGCAGGGGGTCTCCTACGAGCAGTACTTC
many	TRBV2	TRBJ1-1	14	NA	CASSRDIMNTEAFF	TGTGCCAGCAGCAGGGACATCATGAACACTGAAGCTTTCTTT
few	TRBV28	TRBJ1-1	16	NA	CASSFAVGRGETEAFF	TGTGCCAGCAGTTTCGCAGTTGGGAGGGGCGAGACTGAAGCTTTCTTT
NA	TRBV7-9	TRBJ1-1	13	NA	CASTLRGNTEAFF	TGTGCCAGCACCCTTAGGGGGAACACTGAAGCTTTCTTT
many	TRBV11-2	TRBJ2-5	17	NA	CASRLKAWASPQETQYF	TGTGCCAGCAGACTAAAAGCATGGGCGTCTCCGCAAGAGACCCAGTACTTC
many	TRBV11-2	TRBJ2-1	16	NA	CASSFRPDSSYNEQFF	TGTGCCAGCAGCTTCCGACCGGACTCCTCCTACAATGAGCAGTTCTTC
many	TRBV20-1	TRBJ2-3	15	NA	CSARDRRGLTDTQYF	TGCAGTGCTAGAGATCGGCGGGGGCTCACAGATACGCAGTATTTT
many	TRBV25-1	TRBJ2-2	14	TRBD1	CASSGTGDAGELFF	TGTGCCAGCTCCGGGACAGGGGACGCCGGGGAGCTGTTTTTT
NA	TRBV6-5	TRBJ1-3	15	TRBD1	CASRDGGGGGNTIYF	TGTGCCAGCAGGGACGGAGGGGGCGGAGGAAACACCATATATTTT
NA	TRBV6-2/TRBV6-3	TRBJ1-4	16	NA	CASSYSTGRGNEKLFF	TGTGCCAGCAGTTACTCGACAGGACGGGGGAATGAAAAACTGTTTTTT
many	TRBV29-1	TRBJ2-3	13	NA	CSGGGVSTDTQYF	TGCAGCGGGGGTGGGGTGAGCACAGATACGCAGTATTTT
many	TRBV9	TRBJ2-5	15	TRBD2	CASSSLAGGLETQYF	TGTGCCAGCAGCTCACTAGCGGGGGGGTTAGAGACCCAGTACTTC
medium-sized	TRBV20-1	TRBJ2-3	15	TRBD2	CSASQRTSGTDTQYF	TGCAGTGCTAGCCAAAGAACTAGCGGGACAGATACGCAGTATTTT
many	TRBV27	TRBJ2-6	15	NA	CASRSGASGANVLTF	TGTGCCAGCCGTTCAGGGGCGTCTGGGGCCAACGTCCTGACTTTC
many	TRBV11-2	TRBJ2-2	16	TRBD2	CASTPFGLADTGELFF	TGTGCCAGCACCCCCTTCGGACTAGCCGACACCGGGGAGCTGTTTTTT
many	TRBV4-1	TRBJ1-1	16	NA	CASSQALLLGNTEAFF	TGCGCCAGCAGCCAAGCGTTACTCCTCGGGAACACTGAAGCTTTCTTT
medium-sized	TRBV4-2	TRBJ2-3	15	TRBD2	CASSQDRGGPDTQYF	TGTGCCAGCAGCCAAGATCGGGGGGGCCCAGATACGCAGTATTTT
many	TRBV7-9	TRBJ1-1	13	TRBD1	CASSRQGSTEAFF	TGTGCCAGCAGCCGACAGGGTTCCACTGAAGCTTTCTTT
NA	TRBV6-2/TRBV6-3	TRBJ1-5	15	TRBD1	CASSYPSDRAKPQHF	TGTGCCAGCAGTTACCCCTCGGACAGGGCGAAGCCCCAGCATTTT
many	TRBV13	TRBJ1-6	16	NA	CASSFRRRTHNSPLHF	TGTGCCAGCAGCTTCCGGAGGAGAACACATAATTCACCCCTCCACTTT
many	TRBV7-6	TRBJ2-3	17	TRBD2	CASSRGLAGTRKDTQYF	TGTGCCAGCAGCCGGGGACTAGCGGGAACCCGGAAGGATACGCAGTATTTT
NA	TRBV5-4	TRBJ2-6	16	NA	CASSLDSTGGANVLTF	TGTGCCAGCAGCTTGGATTCGACTGGTGGGGCCAACGTCCTGACTTTC
few	TRBV20-1	TRBJ2-3	17	TRBD2	CSVFTLREGSSTDTQYF	TGCAGTGTTTTTACTTTAAGGGAGGGTAGTAGCACAGATACGCAGTATTTT
many	TRBV9	TRBJ2-5	14	NA	CASSVVSQGETQYF	TGTGCCAGCAGCGTAGTATCTCAAGGAGAGACCCAGTACTTC
many	TRBV6-6	TRBJ2-7	10	NA	CASGVAEQYF	TGTGCCAGCGGGGTAGCAGAGCAGTACTTC
NA	TRBV2	TRBJ2-7	13	NA	CASRGGPSYEQYF	TGTGCCAGCAGGGGGGGTCCCTCCTACGAGCAGTACTTC
many	TRBV6-6	TRBJ2-3	16	TRBD1	CASSYFHRGGTDTQYF	TGTGCCAGCAGTTACTTTCACAGGGGGGGCACAGATACGCAGTATTTT
many	TRBV6-2/TRBV6-3	TRBJ2-7	13	TRBD2	CASSFAGGYEQYF	TGTGCCAGCAGTTTCGCGGGAGGCTACGAGCAGTACTTC
many	TRBV6-1	TRBJ2-2	16	NA	CATIQRGREDSGELFF	TGTGCCACCATTCAACGAGGCAGGGAAGATTCCGGGGAGCTGTTTTTT
few	TRBV6-1	TRBJ1-4	15	NA	CASSRMGGFDEKLFF	TGTGCCAGCAGTAGAATGGGAGGCTTTGATGAAAAACTGTTTTTT
few	TRBV5-1	TRBJ1-1	14	NA	CASSFGPGDTEAFF	TGCGCCAGCAGCTTCGGCCCTGGGGACACTGAAGCTTTCTTT
many	TRBV20-1	TRBJ2-5	12	NA	CSALTRGETQYF	TGCAGTGCTCTAACACGTGGGGAGACCCAGTACTTC
many	TRBV6-5	TRBJ2-5	13	NA	CASSDRFQETQYF	TGTGCCAGCAGCGACAGGTTCCAAGAGACCCAGTACTTC
many	TRBV18	TRBJ2-2	18	TRBD1	CASTQTGTGFTNTGELFF	TGTGCCAGCACACAAACCGGGACAGGTTTTACCAACACCGGGGAGCTGTTTTTT
many	TRBV6-1	TRBJ2-2	16	NA	CASSGRVGAWTGELFF	TGTGCCAGCAGCGGTCGGGTCGGGGCATGGACCGGGGAGCTGTTTTTT
many	TRBV20-1	TRBJ2-1	15	TRBD2	CSAPLAGGPNNEQFF	TGCAGTGCTCCTCTAGCGGGGGGGCCCAACAATGAGCAGTTCTTC
NA	TRBV7-2	TRBJ1-3	13	NA	CASRLLASNTIYF	TGTGCCAGCAGGTTGTTAGCCTCAAACACCATATATTTT
NA	TRBV29-1	TRBJ2-7	15	NA	CSVAPEGRVSYEQYF	TGCAGCGTAGCGCCGGAGGGCCGCGTAAGCTACGAGCAGTACTTC
many	TRBV7-9	TRBJ2-3	13	NA	CASSSPPWSGQYF	TGTGCCAGCAGCTCACCCCCATGGTCGGGGCAGTATTTT
many	TRBV7-2	TRBJ2-1	16	TRBD2	CASSADRLAGGREQFF	TGTGCCAGCAGCGCCGACCGACTAGCGGGGGGAAGGGAGCAGTTCTTC
many	TRBV5-1	TRBJ1-5	12	NA	CASLSMDQPQHF	TGCGCCAGCTTATCCATGGATCAGCCCCAGCATTTT
many	TRBV6-5	TRBJ1-2	15	NA	CASSYSPGRNYGYTF	TGTGCCAGCAGTTACTCACCAGGTCGGAACTATGGCTACACCTTC
many	TRBV29-1	TRBJ2-7	13	NA	CSVGGRQSYEQYF	TGCAGCGTTGGGGGAAGACAATCCTACGAGCAGTACTTC
many	TRBV6-5	TRBJ2-6	17	NA	CASSYSGRLSGANVLTF	TGTGCCAGCAGTTACTCGGGCAGACTCTCTGGGGCCAACGTCCTGACTTTC
many	TRBV12-3/TRBV12-4	TRBJ2-7	14	TRBD1	CASRHRDRGYEQYF	TGTGCCAGCAGGCACCGGGACAGGGGCTACGAGCAGTACTTC
many	TRBV5-6	TRBJ1-2	14	NA	CASSPLAVGGVYTF	TGTGCCAGCAGTCCCTTAGCGGTTGGAGGGGTCTACACCTTC
NA	TRBV4-3	TRBJ2-3	13	NA	CASSRLITDTQYF	TGCGCCAGCAGCCGCCTTATCACAGATACGCAGTATTTT
NA	TRBV9	TRBJ2-7	13	NA	CASSVGQNYEQYF	TGTGCCAGCAGCGTAGGGCAGAACTACGAGCAGTACTTC
many	TRBV5-1	TRBJ1-6	13	NA	CASSRALNSPLHF	TGCGCCAGCAGCCGGGCCTTAAATTCACCCCTCCACTTT
many	TRBV7-9	TRBJ2-5	13	NA	CASSIRAQETQYF	TGTGCCAGCAGCATCCGGGCACAAGAGACCCAGTACTTC
many	TRBV4-3	TRBJ2-2	14	NA	CASSLGDDTGELFF	TGCGCCAGCAGCCTCGGGGACGACACCGGGGAGCTGTTTTTT
many	TRBV20-1	TRBJ1-1	13	NA	CSARVQQQTEAFF	TGCAGTGCTAGAGTTCAACAGCAGACTGAAGCTTTCTTT
many	TRBV11-2	TRBJ2-1	16	NA	CASSLSGGNSYNEQFF	TGTGCCAGCAGCTTAAGTGGAGGAAACTCCTACAATGAGCAGTTCTTC